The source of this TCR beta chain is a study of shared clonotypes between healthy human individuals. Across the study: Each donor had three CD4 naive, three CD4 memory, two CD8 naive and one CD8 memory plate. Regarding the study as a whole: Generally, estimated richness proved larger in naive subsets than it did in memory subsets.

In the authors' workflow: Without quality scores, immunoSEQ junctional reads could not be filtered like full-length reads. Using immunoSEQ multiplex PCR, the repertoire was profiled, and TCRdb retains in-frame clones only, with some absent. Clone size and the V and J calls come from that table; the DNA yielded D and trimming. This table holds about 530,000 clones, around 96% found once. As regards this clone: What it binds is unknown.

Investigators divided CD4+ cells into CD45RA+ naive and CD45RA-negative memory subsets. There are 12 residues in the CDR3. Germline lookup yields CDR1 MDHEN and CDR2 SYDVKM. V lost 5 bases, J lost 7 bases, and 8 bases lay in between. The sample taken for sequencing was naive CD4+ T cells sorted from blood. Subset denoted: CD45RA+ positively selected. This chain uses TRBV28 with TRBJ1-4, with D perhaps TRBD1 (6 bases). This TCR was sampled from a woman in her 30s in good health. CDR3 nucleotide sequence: TGTGCCAGCAGTAGGGGGGTTGAAAAACTGTTTTTT. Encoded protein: CASSRGVEKLFF.